These 17 T cell receptor beta chains came from one sample sequenced in a study of T cell clonality in common variable immunodeficiency. Study results and limitations: Fewer deletions and N-nucleotide insertions were reportedly seen in common variable immunodeficiency TCR beta sequences.

The repertoire was sequenced with immunoSEQ multiplex PCR; TCRdb's copy has only in-frame clones and lacks some. This sample comprises about 34,000 clones, none seen once only. Their recognized antigens are unknown. The sample comprised peripheral blood mononuclear cells. The origin of the receptors is a human donor with common variable immunodeficiency.

This clone was picked up a small number of times. The read ends 3 residues shy of where the CDR3 ends; the end is completed using the germline J gene. The J gene is TRBJ2-1, the V gene TRBV30; perhaps TRBD2 as D (6 bases). There are 13 residues in the CDR3. The V gene lost 4 bases and the J gene lost 8 bases, with 15 bases spanning the gap. CDR1 is GTSNPN and CDR2 is SVGIG in the germline V gene (reference sequence). CDR3 bases read: TGTGCCTGGATGAGGGACTCTCGGGATGAG. Protein: CAWMRDSRDE. The CDR3 reads in full as CAWMRDSRDEQFF.

In the case of this clone: The read ends 3 residues early relative to the CDR3; the germline J gene fills the gap. The J gene is TRBJ2-5, the V gene TRBV30; the D gene is possibly TRBD1 (5 bases). V was clipped by 2 bases and J by 6 bases, with 13 bases between them. Looked up from germline, CDR1 is GTSNPN and CDR2 is SVGIG (reference sequence). This CDR3 has 13 amino acids. The sequenced part of the CDR3 DNA is TGTGCCTGGAGTCTTGGGGCGTCTAAGACC. The encoded protein is CAWSLGASKT. The entire CDR3 protein reads CAWSLGASKTQYF.

Turning to this clone: Coverage ceases 3 residues before the CDR3 finishes, and the germline J gene fills in the end. This chain uses TRBV5-6 with TRBJ1-2, with no clear D. Trimming took off 2 bases at V and 3 bases at J, with 11 bases between the two ends. Germline lookup yields CDR1 SGHDT and CDR2 YYEEEE. The CDR3 is 14 amino acids. CDR3 DNA (partial): TGTGCCAGCAGCTTCCCCCCAGCGGACTATGGC. Protein: CASSFPPADYG. The entire CDR3 protein reads CASSFPPADYGYTF.

This clone was seen only a few times. The CDR3 goes on 3 residues after the read ends, and that part is filled in from the germline J gene. The chain links TRBV18 to TRBJ2-7; D remains unclear. Looked up from germline, CDR1 is KGHSH and CDR2 is LQKENI. V was shortened by 2 bases and J by 6 bases, with 8 bases between the two germline ends. The CDR3 extends over 12 amino acids. Partial CDR3 DNA: TGTGCCAGCTCACCAGCAGGTTCCGAG. Translating it yields CASSPAGSE. The whole CDR3 protein is CASSPAGSEQYF.

This clone was seen a few times. The read falls 3 residues short of the CDR3 end, and the missing part is taken from the germline J gene. This sequence joins TRBV20-1 and TRBJ2-1; 7 positions match TRBD2. After removal of 6 bases from V and 6 bases from J, the junction contained 2 bases not matched to a gene. Germline CDR1 and CDR2: DFQATT and SNEGSKA (reference sequence). The CDR3 loop spans 11 amino acids. The sequenced CDR3 bases are TGCAGTGCGAAGCGGGGCAATGAG. It specifies CSAKRGNE. The entire CDR3 is CSAKRGNEQFF.

In the case of this clone: The CDR3 end lies 3 residues beyond the end of the read and is filled in from the germline J gene. This chain connects TRBV7-2 to TRBJ2-4; D perhaps matches TRBD2 (5 bases). Germline V CDR1 and CDR2: SGHTA, FQGNSA. The V end was cut by 4 bases, the J end by 0 bases, with 7 bases between. CDR3 length: 14 amino acids. The CDR3 DNA, read in part, is TGTGCCAGCAGCTCTGGACTAGCCAAAAACATT. Its protein is CASSSGLAKNI. The whole CDR3 is CASSSGLAKNIQYF.

This clone was seen a handful of times. The sequenced fragment ends 3 residues before the CDR3 boundary, so the rest is inferred from the germline J gene. Other DNA sequences from this sample encode an identical CDR3 as well. The gene calls are TRBV20-1 and TRBJ1-1; 7 bases agree with TRBD1. In germline, CDR1 is DFQATT, CDR2 SNEGSKA (reference sequence). The CDR3 is 19 amino acids. V was clipped by 6 bases and J by 6 bases; unmatched bases: 28. The sequenced CDR3 bases are TGCAGTGCCAGCCCCTCCCTTCATGACAGGGTGTCAGGGATGGCTGAA. This gives the protein CSASPSLHDRVSGMAE. The CDR3 reads in full as CSASPSLHDRVSGMAEAFF.

The table lists this clone with many counts. The DNA ends 3 residues before the CDR3 does, and the rest of the CDR3 is filled in from the germline J gene. V usage is TRBV2 and J usage is TRBJ2-7; D is possibly TRBD2 (7 bases). This CDR3 comprises 16 residues. V gave up 7 bases and J gave up 1 base, with 20 bases separating them. Germline CDR1 is SNHLY and CDR2 is FYNNEI. CDR3 DNA (partial): TGTGCCAGCATCCAAGCCGGGGGGACAAGGTCCTACGAG. Amino acids: CASIQAGGTRSYE. The complete CDR3 reads CASIQAGGTRSYEQYF.

This clone occurred many times. The read ends 3 residues early relative to the CDR3; the germline J gene fills the gap. The chain carries TRBV5-1 and TRBJ2-3, with D maybe TRBD1 (5 bases). The germline V gene has CDR1 SGHRS and CDR2 YFSETQ. The CDR3 loop spans 14 amino acids. Trimming pared 4 bases from V and 3 bases from J, leaving 12 bases between. CDR3 residues: CASSKTVGTDTQYF. Incomplete CDR3 DNA: TGCGCCAGCAGCAAGACAGTAGGGACAGATACG.

The sample holds many counts of this clone. The read ends 3 residues early relative to the CDR3; the germline J gene fills the gap. This chain uses TRBV20-1 with TRBJ2-7, with 10 bases lining up with TRBD2. Trimming removed 2 bases from V and 3 bases from J; junction bases left unmatched: 7. The length of the CDR3 is 15 residues. The germline V gene encodes CDR1 DFQATT and CDR2 SNEGSKA (reference sequence). Partial CDR3 DNA: TGCAGTGCTAGACCTCTAGCGGGAGTGAGCTACGAG. Encoded protein: CSARPLAGVSYE. The complete CDR3 sequence is CSARPLAGVSYEQYF.

Concerning this clone: The missing CDR3 end, 3 residues past where the read stops, is filled in from the germline J gene. In the same sample, other DNA sequences code for this CDR3. The chain links TRBV7-9 to TRBJ2-2; TRBD2 might be the D (6 bases). CDR1 is SEHNR and CDR2 is FQNEAQ in the germline V gene (reference sequence). V lost 7 bases to trimming and J lost 5 bases, with 14 bases between them. The length of the CDR3 is 14 residues. CDR3 bases read: TGTGCCAGCACCTTGGGACTTCTGACCGGGGAG. It encodes CASTLGLLTGE. The whole CDR3 protein is CASTLGLLTGELFF.

This clone has a count of ten or more. The observed sequence ends 3 residues before the CDR3 terminus, with the missing tail filled in from the germline J gene. This chain links TRBV7-2 with TRBJ1-2; 8 bases align to TRBD1. V dropped 5 bases and J dropped 5; count of bases not matched to a gene: 7. Looked up from germline, CDR1 is SGHTA and CDR2 is FQGNSA. The CDR3 is 14 residues long. Here the CDR3 reads CASSEQGVGYGYTF. The CDR3 DNA, read in part, is TGTGCCAGCAGCGAACAGGGGGTTGGATATGGC.

This clone was counted between two and nine times. Read data end 3 residues before the CDR3 end; the end is taken from the germline J gene. The chain links TRBV19 to TRBJ1-2; the D gene is possibly TRBD1 (6 bases). CDR1 is LNHDA and CDR2 is SQIVND in the germline V gene (reference sequence). This CDR3 contains 15 residues. The covered CDR3 bases are TGTGCCAGTAGTGTAACAGGGCCCAGCGGTGTCGGT. Translating gives CASSVTGPSGVG. The complete CDR3 sequence is CASSVTGPSGVGYTF.

Only a few counts were recorded for this clone. The DNA ends 3 residues before the CDR3 does, and the rest of the CDR3 is filled in from the germline J gene. The chain joins TRBV18 to TRBJ2-7, with a tentative D call TRBD2 (7 bases). The length of the CDR3 is 20 residues. The V and J ends lost 2 bases and 2 bases respectively, with 28 bases between them. Per germline, CDR1 KGHSH and CDR2 LQKENI. Partial CDR3 DNA: TGTGCCAGCTCACCATTTTCGTCGCGGGGGCGCCCCGACGGAGCCTACGAG. Protein sequence: CASSPFSSRGRPDGAYE. The entire CDR3 reads CASSPFSSRGRPDGAYEQYF.

This clone was detected ten times or more. The read ends 3 residues early relative to the CDR3; the germline J gene fills the gap. The rearrangement links TRBV6-1 to TRBJ2-5, with 13 nucleotides matching TRBD2. The junction had 9 bases not matched to a gene; V was cut back by 6 bases and J by 5 bases. Per the germline V gene, CDR1 is MNHNS and CDR2 is SASEGT. The CDR3 contains 16 residues. CDR3 DNA (partial): TGTGCCAGCAGCGAACGACTAGCGGGGGGAAGGGAGACC. Translating it yields CASSERLAGGRET. The CDR3, in full, reads CASSERLAGGRETQYF.

There are a few counts of this clone. The CDR3 end is not reached by the read, which stops 3 residues before it; the germline J gene fills it in. The chain employs TRBV20-1 and TRBJ2-7; 10 nucleotides line up with TRBD2. The length of the CDR3 is 14 residues. The germline gives CDR1 DFQATT, CDR2 SNEGSKA (reference sequence). V shed 2 bases and J 5 bases; nucleotides not matched to a gene: 6. Partial CDR3 DNA: TGCAGTGCTAGAACAAGCGGGAGGGCCCACGAG. This codes for CSARTSGRAHE. The complete CDR3 protein is CSARTSGRAHEQYF.

Only a few counts were recorded for this clone. The read halts 3 residues ahead of the CDR3 end, with the missing end drawn from the germline J gene. The chain has TRBV18 and TRBJ2-2; TRBD1 matches 7 bases. The germline V gene has CDR1 KGHSH and CDR2 LQKENI. CDR3 size: 15 residues. V dropped 4 bases and J dropped 5; count of bases not matched to a gene: 7. The CDR3 DNA, read in part, is TGTGCCAGCTCACTCCCGGGACAGAGGACCGGGGAG. This translates into CASSLPGQRTGE. The CDR3 reads in full as CASSLPGQRTGELFF.